This T cell receptor beta chain derives from a study of high-grade serous ovarian cancer treatment subgroups. Tumor tissue was taken before any definitive surgery or chemotherapy was given. Sequencing used immunoSEQ multiplex PCR; TCRdb keeps in-frame clones, though not all of them. This table holds around 15,000 clones, approximately 70% found once. CDR1 is SGHTA and CDR2 is FQGNSA in the germline V gene. J lost 5 bases, V lost 5 bases, and 7 bases had no gene match. CDR3 size: 14 residues. Sample: tumor tissue. The V and J genes are TRBV7-2 and TRBJ2-5; 8 bases are shared with TRBD1. The source of this sequence is a human donor with high-grade serous ovarian cancer. CDR3 DNA: TGTGCCAGCAGCCTTGACAGGGGAGTGGAGACCCAGTACTTC. Translating it yields CASSLDRGVETQYF.